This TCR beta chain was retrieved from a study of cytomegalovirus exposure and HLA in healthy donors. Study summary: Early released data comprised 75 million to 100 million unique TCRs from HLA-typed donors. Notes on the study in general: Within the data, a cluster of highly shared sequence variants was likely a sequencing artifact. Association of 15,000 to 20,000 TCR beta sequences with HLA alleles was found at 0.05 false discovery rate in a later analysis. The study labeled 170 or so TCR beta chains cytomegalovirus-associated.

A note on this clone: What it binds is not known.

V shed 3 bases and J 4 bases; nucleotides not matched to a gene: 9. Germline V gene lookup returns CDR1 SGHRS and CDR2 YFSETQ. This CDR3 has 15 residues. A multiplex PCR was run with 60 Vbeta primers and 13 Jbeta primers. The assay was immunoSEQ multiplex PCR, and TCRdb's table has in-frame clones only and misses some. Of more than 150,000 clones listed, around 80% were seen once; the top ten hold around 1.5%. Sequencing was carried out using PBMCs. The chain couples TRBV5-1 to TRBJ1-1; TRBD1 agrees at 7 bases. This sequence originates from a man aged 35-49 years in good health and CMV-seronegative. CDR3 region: CASSSGQAVGTEAFF. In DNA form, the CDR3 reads TGCGCCAGCAGCTCCGGACAGGCTGTGGGCACTGAAGCTTTCTTT. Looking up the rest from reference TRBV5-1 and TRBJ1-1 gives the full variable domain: KAGVTQTPRYLIKTRGQQVTLSCSPISGHRSVSWYQQTPGQGLQFLFEYFSETQRNKGNFPGRFSGRQFSNSRSEMNVSTLELGDSALYLCASSSGQAVGTEAFFGQGTRLTVV.